This TCR beta chain was obtained from a study of T cells of healthy individuals. The CDR3 covers 18 residues. J was trimmed by 0 bases and V by 3 bases; bases with no gene match: 11. Germline-derived CDR1 and CDR2 are DFQATT and SNEGSKA (reference sequence). This clonotype has just a few counts. One entry per CDR3 protein, called by TCRdb with MiXCR from the 5' RACE reads. The data hold around 98,000 distinct CDR3 sequences, with 17% observed a single time. The chain links TRBV20-1 to TRBJ2-1; TRBD2 matches at 10 bases. This clonotype originated in a human donor in good health. The chain's CDR3 is CSARASGGQTSSYNEQFF. The CDR3 nucleotides read TGCAGTGCTAGGGCTAGCGGGGGCCAAACGAGCTCCTACAATGAGCAGTTCTTC.